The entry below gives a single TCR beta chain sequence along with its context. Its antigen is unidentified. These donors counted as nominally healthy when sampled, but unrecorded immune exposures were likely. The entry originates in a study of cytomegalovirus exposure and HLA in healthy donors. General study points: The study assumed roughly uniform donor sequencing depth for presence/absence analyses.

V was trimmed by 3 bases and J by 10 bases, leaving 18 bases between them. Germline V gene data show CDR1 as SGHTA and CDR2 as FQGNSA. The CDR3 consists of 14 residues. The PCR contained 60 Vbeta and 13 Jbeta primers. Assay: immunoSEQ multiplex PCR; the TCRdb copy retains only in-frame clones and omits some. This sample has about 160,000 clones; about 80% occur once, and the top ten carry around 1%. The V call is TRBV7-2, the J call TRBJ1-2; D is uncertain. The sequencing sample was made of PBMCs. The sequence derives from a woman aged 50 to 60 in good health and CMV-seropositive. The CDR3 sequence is CASSFSRGERVYTF. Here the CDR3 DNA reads TGTGCCAGCAGCTTTTCTCGAGGAGAGAGGGTCTACACCTTC. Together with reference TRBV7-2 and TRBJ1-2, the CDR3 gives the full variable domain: GAGVSQSPSNKVTEKGKDVELRCDPISGHTALYWYRQSLGQGLEFLIYFQGNSAPDKSGLPSDRFSAERTGGSVSTLTIQRTQQEDSAVYLCASSFSRGERVYTFGSGTRLTVV.